This is a list of T cell receptor beta chains from one sample in a study of tumor-infiltrating lymphocytes in oesophageal squamous cell carcinoma. TCRdb analysed the PCR reads with MiXCR anew, one entry per CDR3 protein. The sample consists of over 11,000 distinct CDR3 sequences, approximately 48% of them appearing once. The sequenced sample consisted of blood. The receptor set was obtained from a male donor with esophageal squamous cell carcinoma. The CDR3 runs from the conserved cysteine through the conserved F or W. A D gene is named only where the DNA matches it firmly. Expanded clones are given a class, and other clones once, few, many or no size at all.

TRBJ1-2 | NA | TRBV28 | TRBD1 | CASRMGQVSGYTF | TGTGCCAGCAGGATGGGACAGGTCTCTGGCTACACCTTC
TRBJ2-1 | many | TRBV2 | NA | CANHLLQGHNEQFF | TGTGCCAACCATCTCCTGCAGGGGCACAATGAGCAGTTCTTC
TRBJ2-5 | NA | TRBV28 | NA | CASSFERGRETQYF | TGTGCCAGCAGTTTCGAAAGGGGCCGCGAGACCCAGTACTTC
TRBJ2-1 | many | TRBV19 | TRBD2 | CASSIRGLAGDPPSRYF | TGTGCCAGTAGTATAAGGGGACTAGCGGGGGACCCACCCTCCCGGTACTTC
TRBJ2-3 | many | TRBV19 | TRBD1 | CASSTSGTGAGYTQYF | TGTGCCAGTAGTACCTCCGGGACAGGGGCGGGTTATACGCAGTATTTT
TRBJ2-3 | NA | TRBV24-1 | NA | CATSDWGAGTTDTQYF | TGTGCCACCAGTGATTGGGGGGCAGGGACCACAGATACGCAGTATTTT
TRBJ1-1 | few | TRBV5-1 | NA | CASSSLRLNTEAFF | TGCGCCAGCAGTTCGTTGCGTCTGAACACTGAAGCTTTCTTT
TRBJ2-7 | few | TRBV11-3 | NA | CASSLDPQDGAYEQYF | TGTGCCAGCAGCTTGGATCCACAGGACGGAGCGTACGAGCAGTACTTC
TRBJ2-7 | NA | TRBV28 | TRBD1 | CASRLQLQGYEQYF | TGTGCCAGCAGACTACAGTTACAGGGGTACGAGCAGTACTTC
TRBJ2-1 | NA | TRBV7-9 | NA | CASSLGPAAYNEQFF | TGTGCCAGCAGCTTGGGGCCTGCGGCCTACAATGAGCAGTTCTTC
TRBJ2-2 | NA | TRBV7-2 | NA | CASSFQGRTGELFF | TGTGCCAGCAGCTTCCAGGGAAGGACCGGGGAGCTGTTTTTT
TRBJ2-7 | many | TRBV7-3 | TRBD2 | CASSLKGAGTSTRSSYNEQYF | TGTGCCAGCAGCTTAAAGGGAGCCGGGACTAGCACACGTTCTTCCTACAATGAGCAGTACTTC
TRBJ2-7 | NA | TRBV6-5 | TRBD1 | CASKHFPGTGVYEQYF | TGTGCCAGCAAACACTTCCCCGGGACAGGGGTATACGAGCAGTACTTC
TRBJ2-7 | many | TRBV7-3 | NA | CASSPQALGLRDNEQYF | TGTGCCAGCAGCCCCCAGGCCCTAGGACTACGAGACAATGAGCAGTACTTC
TRBJ2-1 | few | TRBV7-6 | TRBD1 | CASSLGTGIHEQFF | TGTGCCAGCAGCTTGGGGACAGGGATCCATGAGCAGTTCTTC
TRBJ2-1 | few | TRBV11-3 | TRBD2 | CASSLGTSALGEQFF | TGTGCCAGCAGCTTAGGGACTAGCGCTCTAGGAGAGCAGTTCTTC
TRBJ2-2 | NA | TRBV12-3/TRBV12-4 | NA | CASSYAGELFF | TGTGCCAGCAGTTATGCCGGGGAGCTGTTTTTT
TRBJ1-2 | NA | TRBV28 | TRBD1 | CASSPRTGGNNYGYTF | TGTGCCAGCAGTCCCCGGACAGGGGGAAACAACTATGGCTACACCTTC
TRBJ2-2 | few | TRBV6-2/TRBV6-3 | NA | CASSYLGRRELFF | TGTGCCAGCAGTTACTTAGGGCGTAGGGAGCTGTTTTTT
TRBJ2-3 | many | TRBV11-2 | NA | CASSSRTVSDTQYF | TGTGCCAGCAGCTCGCGGACAGTCTCAGATACGCAGTATTTT
TRBJ2-1 | NA | TRBV5-1 | TRBD2 | CASSLDGLAGTEQFF | TGCGCCAGCAGCTTGGACGGACTAGCTGGGACTGAGCAGTTCTTC
TRBJ2-3 | NA | TRBV10-2 | NA | CASSFTGAADTQYF | TGCGCCAGCAGTTTTACGGGAGCAGCAGATACGCAGTATTTT